This TCR beta chain was obtained from a study of OX40 agonist ivuxolimab in advanced cancers. Background on the study: The study treated patients with ivuxolimab, an agonistic anti-OX40 (CD134) antibody. Mean age approximately 66 years, range about 23 to 80; around 80% male.

This clone showed up just a few times. Its antigen remains unknown. Study-wide results and caveats: Low normalized T-cell clonal expansion also characterized some of the nonresponders.

Assay used: immunoSEQ multiplex PCR; TCRdb lists only in-frame clones, some missing. The sample yields tens of thousands of clones, approximately 84% seen once. Between the trimmed V and J ends, which lost 8 bases and 2 bases, there was a span of 13 bases. Germline CDR1 MDHEN, CDR2 SYDVKM. The CDR3 consists of 14 residues. This TCR derives from an adult with an advanced solid tumor such as melanoma, head and neck, liver or kidney cancer. The V call is TRBV28, the J call TRBJ1-5, with unresolved D. This material consisted of CD4+ or CD8+ T cells sorted from blood, taken in a trial of the OX40 agonist ivuxolimab. The CDR3 loop is CASSEQIGNQPQHF. The CDR3 nucleotides read TGTGCCAGCTCGGAACAAATTGGCAATCAGCCCCAGCATTTT.